A single sample is the source of the 31 T cell receptor beta chains below, sequenced in a study of blood T cell repertoires in COVID-19. TCRdb's copy holds only in-frame clones and misses some; the assay was immunoSEQ multiplex PCR. The sample has 200,000 to 300,000 clones; 70% to 90% are singletons. Material for sequencing was peripheral blood. These receptors were taken from a woman aged 45-60 years with acute or convalescent COVID-19.

The chain has TRBV3-1 (or the pseudogene TRBV3-2) and TRBJ1-5; maybe TRBD1 (5 bases). This CDR3 has 15 residues. V lost 1 base and J lost 3, with 10 bases in between. Looked up from germline, CDR1 is LGHDT and CDR2 is YNNKEL (reference sequence). Written as DNA, the CDR3 is TGTGCCAGCAGCCAAGGGTCCGGACACAATCAGCCCCAGCATTTT. Protein product: CASSQGSGHNQPQHF.

The J gene is TRBJ2-1, the V gene TRBV24-1, with 12 bases fitting TRBD1. V was clipped by 2 bases and J by 6 bases; unmatched bases: 4. This CDR3 is 16 amino acids long. Germline V CDR1 and CDR2: KGHDR, SFDVKD. The CDR3 DNA reads as TGTGCCACCAGTGATTCCGGGACAGGGGGCATCAATGAGCAGTTCTTC. Its translation is CATSDSGTGGINEQFF.

The chain combines TRBV6-6 with TRBJ1-5; no firm D call. CDR1 MNHNY and CDR2 SVGAGI come from the germline V gene (reference sequence). V was shortened by 6 bases and J by 5 bases, with 11 bases between the two germline ends. The CDR3 sequence is 13 residues long. CDR3 residues: CASRGGNYQPQHF. CDR3 DNA: TGTGCCAGCAGAGGAGGGAACTATCAGCCCCAGCATTTT.

The V call is TRBV6-2 or TRBV6-3, the J call TRBJ2-1; unclear D gene. The CDR3 is 12 residues long. Trimming stripped 4 bases from V and 4 bases from J, with 5 bases between. Germline assignment: CDR1 MNHEY and CDR2 SVGEGT. In DNA, the CDR3 is TGTGCCAGCAGTTCCACTTACAATGAGCAGTTCTTC. Translating gives CASSSTYNEQFF.

The chain couples TRBV28 to TRBJ1-4; 9 nucleotides agree with TRBD1. Trimming removed 5 bases from V and 16 bases from J; junction bases left unmatched: 11. The CDR3 is 13 residues long. Per germline, CDR1 MDHEN and CDR2 SYDVKM. The CDR3 sequence: CASSLQGAPFPFF. The CDR3, as DNA: TGTGCCAGCAGTCTACAGGGGGCACCGTTCCCGTTTTTT. The whole variable domain, remainder taken from reference TRBV28 and TRBJ1-4, is DVKVTQSSRYLVKRTGEKVFLECVQDMDHENMFWYRQDPGLGLRLIYFSYDVKMKEKGDIPEGYSVSREKKERFSLILESASTNQTSMYLCASSLQGAPFPFFGSGTQLSVL.

The J gene is TRBJ2-7, the V gene TRBV4-1, with 8 bases identical to TRBD2. This CDR3 spans 16 amino acids. Trimming at V came to 0 bases and at J to 3 bases, leaving 7 bases not matched to a gene. Looked up from germline, CDR1 is MGHRA and CDR2 is YSYEKL. CDR3 in amino acids: CASSQDRRLAYYEQYF. CDR3 DNA sequence: TGCGCCAGCAGCCAAGATCGACGACTAGCGTACTACGAGCAGTACTTC.

This chain connects TRBV11-2 to TRBJ2-3, with D unclear. The CDR3 has 16 amino acids. The V end lost 1 base, the J end lost 2 bases, and 13 bases lay between the germline ends. Looked up from germline, CDR1 is SGHAT and CDR2 is FQNNGV. CDR3 amino acids: CASSLGVALLTDTQYF. CDR3 in DNA: TGTGCCAGCAGCTTAGGAGTTGCGTTACTCACAGATACGCAGTATTTT.

V usage is TRBV27 and J usage is TRBJ2-1, with a possible D match to TRBD2 (6 bases). Trimming stripped 5 bases from V and 4 bases from J, with 15 bases between. Germline loops: CDR1 MNHEY, CDR2 SMNVEV (reference sequence). The CDR3 spans 15 residues. The CDR3 bases are TGTGCCAGCAGTGCCGGGGGACTGGGATACAATGAGCAGTTCTTC. It translates to CASSAGGLGYNEQFF.

The V and J genes are TRBV19 and TRBJ1-3; D is unresolved. The germline V and J ends were trimmed by 10 bases and 0 bases, with 10 bases remaining between them. CDR1 and CDR2 (germline): LNHDA, SQIVND (reference sequence). The CDR3 is made up of 13 amino acids. In DNA form, the CDR3 reads TGTGCCACCCTGACACTCTCTGGAAACACCATATATTTT. This translates into CATLTLSGNTIYF.

The rearrangement links TRBV14 to TRBJ1-2, with 7 nucleotides matching TRBD1. Germline CDR1 SGHDN, CDR2 FVKESK. Losses at the gene ends were 0 bases for V and 7 bases for J; bases not matched to a gene: 8. This CDR3 has 15 residues. The CDR3 reads CASSQEGRGIGGYTF. The CDR3 DNA follows: TGTGCCAGCAGCCAAGAGGGCAGGGGGATAGGTGGCTACACCTTC.

The chain joins TRBV19 to TRBJ2-7; weak D call: TRBD1 (5 bases). V was pared by 3 bases and J by 5 bases, with 20 bases between. The CDR3 length is 16 residues. The germline V gene has CDR1 LNHDA and CDR2 SQIVND (reference sequence). CDR3 sequence: CASSMVAGPDRNEQYF. As DNA, the CDR3 is TGTGCCAGTAGTATGGTGGCAGGGCCGGATAGAAACGAGCAGTACTTC.

The V gene is TRBV6-1, the J gene TRBJ1-1; maybe TRBD1 (5 bases). The CDR3 totals 18 residues. Trimming removed 0 bases at V and 4 bases at J, with 21 bases between. The germline V gene has CDR1 MNHNS and CDR2 SASEGT. The CDR3, as DNA: TGTGCCAGCAGTGAAGCGGGGACCCTAAGTTGGGAGGTCACTGAAGCTTTCTTT. It specifies CASSEAGTLSWEVTEAFF.

This chain uses TRBV7-9 with TRBJ2-3; TRBD2 aligns across 7 bases. The CDR3 covers 14 residues. Germline values: CDR1 SEHNR, CDR2 FQNEAQ (reference sequence). J lost 6 bases, V lost 2 bases, and 5 bases had no gene match. The CDR3 DNA reads TGTGCCAGCAGCTTAAGTGTCGGGGGGGATACGCAGTATTTT. Its translation: CASSLSVGGDTQYF.

The J gene is TRBJ2-7, the V gene TRBV5-1, with 9 bases matching TRBD1. Trimming cost V 1 base and J 5 bases; bases outside gene matches: 7. The CDR3 runs to 15 residues. CDR1 and CDR2 from the germline V gene are SGHRS and YFSETQ. The CDR3 DNA reads TGCGCCAGCAGCTTGCGTGGGACAGGGAATCACGAGCAGTACTTC. Its translation: CASSLRGTGNHEQYF. Looking up the rest from reference TRBV5-1 and TRBJ2-7 gives the full variable domain: KAGVTQTPRYLIKTRGQQVTLSCSPISGHRSVSWYQQTPGQGLQFLFEYFSETQRNKGNFPGRFSGRQFSNSRSEMNVSTLELGDSALYLCASSLRGTGNHEQYFGPGTRLTVT.

The chain joins TRBV2 to TRBJ1-2; 9 bases are shared with TRBD1. Germline trimming cut 4 bases from V and 7 bases from J; bases unmatched to any gene: 10. From germline, CDR1 is SNHLY and CDR2 FYNNEI. This CDR3 comprises 15 residues. DNA of the CDR3: TGTGCCAGCAGTGTCCAGGGACAGGGATTATCTGGCTACACCTTC. This sequence encodes CASSVQGQGLSGYTF. The full variable domain, in which reference TRBV2 and TRBJ1-2 provide the parts outside the CDR3, is EPEVTQTPSHQVTQMGQEVILRCVPISNHLYFYWYRQILGQKVEFLVSFYNNEISEKSEIFDDQFSVERPDGSNFTLKIRSTKLEDSAMYFCASSVQGQGLSGYTFGSGTRLTVV.

The chain links TRBV6-5 to TRBJ1-1; possibly TRBD1 for D (6 bases). CDR3 length: 14 residues. From germline, CDR1 is MNHEY and CDR2 SVGAGI. V shed 6 bases and J shed 2 bases, with 13 bases lying between them. The CDR3 DNA reads as TGTGCCAGCAGGATACAGGGTGGAAACACTGAAGCTTTCTTT. This codes for CASRIQGGNTEAFF.

V and J are TRBV29-1 and TRBJ1-5; D remains unclear. Looked up from germline, CDR1 is SQVTM and CDR2 is ANQGSEA. The CDR3 runs 12 residues. Trimming pared 6 bases from V and 3 bases from J, leaving 9 bases between. Written as DNA, the CDR3 is TGCAGCGTGCAGGTCCCCAATCAGCCCCAGCATTTT. As protein: CSVQVPNQPQHF.

The V call is TRBV5-1, the J call TRBJ2-2, with D perhaps matching TRBD2 (5 bases). The germline V gene encodes CDR1 SGHRS and CDR2 YFSETQ. The CDR3 totals 14 residues. V was clipped by 4 bases and J by 8 bases, with 15 bases between them. The CDR3 spells CASSREFSGGELFF. CDR3 nucleotides: TGCGCCAGCAGCAGGGAGTTCTCTGGGGGGGAGCTGTTTTTT.

The rearrangement joins TRBV15 to TRBJ2-1; 7 positions match TRBD2. V was pared by 0 bases and J by 9 bases, with 17 bases of the junction left unmatched. The germline V gene has CDR1 LNHNV and CDR2 YYDKDF (reference sequence). This CDR3 contains 18 residues. CDR3 in DNA: TGTGCCACCAGCAGAGAGTCTTCGTGGGAGGGCCGCGGCAGTGAGCAGTTCTTC. It specifies CATSRESSWEGRGSEQFF.

The sample holds one count of this clone. The rearrangement links TRBV27 to TRBJ2-7, with 8 nucleotides matching TRBD2. V was clipped by 4 bases and J by 0 bases; unmatched bases: 5. Germline V gene sequence: CDR1 MNHEY, CDR2 SMNVEV (reference sequence). The CDR3 length is 15 residues. CDR3 region: CASSSVAGTSYEQYF. DNA of the CDR3: TGTGCCAGCAGTTCGGTAGCGGGGACCTCCTACGAGCAGTACTTC.

This rearrangement joins TRBV7-3 to TRBJ1-2; D perhaps matches TRBD1 (5 bases). The germline gives CDR1 SGHTA, CDR2 FQGTGA. V was clipped by 1 base and J by 8 bases, with 23 bases between them. This CDR3 is 17 amino acids long. As DNA, the CDR3 is TGTGCCAGCAGCTTAAATCCGTCTCGGCAGGGAGGAGGGGGCTACACCTTC. This codes for CASSLNPSRQGGGGYTF.

V gene TRBV5-1 combines with J gene TRBJ2-5, with D possibly matching TRBD2 (6 bases). V lost 4 bases to trimming and J lost 5 bases, with 15 bases between them. The CDR3 is 14 amino acids. Looked up from germline, CDR1 is SGHRS and CDR2 is YFSETQ. The CDR3 DNA reads TGCGCCAGCAGCCCCCGGGAGCCCGGGGAGACCCAGTACTTC. Translated, it gives CASSPREPGETQYF.

The chain joins TRBV30 to TRBJ2-7; 7 bases map to TRBD1. The CDR3 has 13 residues. The trim removed 5 bases at V and 3 bases at J, leaving 7 bases unmatched. Germline V gene sequence: CDR1 GTSNPN, CDR2 SVGIG (reference sequence). The CDR3, as DNA: TGTGCCTGGTCCCGGGACAGACTCTACGAGCAGTACTTC. Encoded protein: CAWSRDRLYEQYF.

The V call is TRBV27, the J call TRBJ1-4, with D perhaps matching TRBD1 (5 bases). Germline V gene sequence: CDR1 MNHEY, CDR2 SMNVEV (reference sequence). This CDR3 has 15 amino acids. The germline V and J ends were trimmed by 3 bases and 0 bases, with 8 bases remaining between them. DNA of the CDR3: TGTGCCAGCAGTTTGTGGGGGGCAACTAATGAAAAACTGTTTTTT. Amino acids: CASSLWGATNEKLFF.

The chain uses TRBV6-6 and TRBJ2-7, with D perhaps TRBD2 (5 bases). There are 14 residues in the CDR3. Trimming shortened V by 6 bases and J by 4 bases, and 16 bases separated the two germline ends. Germline CDR1 reads MNHNY; CDR2 reads SVGAGI (reference sequence). DNA for the CDR3: TGTGCCAGCAGCCCCCGGATAGAGGGTTACGAGCAGTACTTC. Residues: CASSPRIEGYEQYF.

This clone was seen only a few times. The gene calls are TRBV6-6 and TRBJ1-4; 8 nucleotides agree with TRBD1. Per the germline V gene, CDR1 is MNHNY and CDR2 is SVGAGI (reference sequence). With 5 bases clipped from V and 0 bases from J, the junction kept 5 bases outside the gene matches. The CDR3 runs to 16 residues. CDR3 region: CASSGQGASTNEKLFF. CDR3 in DNA: TGTGCCAGCAGTGGGCAGGGGGCCTCAACTAATGAAAAACTGTTTTTT.

This clone was seen a single time. The chain couples TRBV3-1 (or the pseudogene TRBV3-2) to TRBJ1-6; TRBD1 agrees at 11 bases. The CDR3 has 17 residues. Per germline, CDR1 LGHDT and CDR2 YNNKEL (reference sequence). V was pared by 2 bases and J by 11 bases, with 11 bases of the junction left unmatched. CDR3 sequence reads: CASSQPLHGTGGAPLHF. The CDR3 DNA follows: TGTGCCAGCAGCCAACCTCTCCACGGGACAGGGGGAGCACCCCTCCACTTT.

This chain connects TRBV18 to TRBJ1-4, with TRBD1 matching 9 bases. Germline CDR1 and CDR2: KGHSH and LQKENI. The CDR3 runs 15 residues. V lost 2 bases to trimming and J lost 6 bases; unmatched junction nucleotides: 4. CDR3 coding DNA: TGTGCCAGCTCACCAGGGACAGGGTTTGATGAAAAACTGTTTTTT. Translation: CASSPGTGFDEKLFF.

The V and J genes are TRBV3-1 (or the pseudogene TRBV3-2) and TRBJ2-1; 8 positions agree with TRBD2. This CDR3 is built from 16 residues. Trimming at V came to 5 bases and at J to 5 bases, leaving 11 bases not matched to a gene. Germline CDR1 and CDR2: LGHDT and YNNKEL (reference sequence). The CDR3 spells CASSSRSAGGHNEQFF. CDR3 sequence (DNA): TGTGCCAGCAGCTCCCGCTCGGCGGGAGGTCACAATGAGCAGTTCTTC.

J is TRBJ2-5 and V is TRBV9, with a tentative D call TRBD1 (6 bases). Germline CDR1 and CDR2: SGDLS and YYNGEE. The CDR3 extends over 15 amino acids. Deletions cut 0 bases from V and 2 bases from J, with 11 bases between. The CDR3 protein is CASSVGRTVQETQYF. The CDR3 coding sequence is TGTGCCAGCAGCGTAGGTAGGACAGTACAAGAGACCCAGTACTTC.

The gene calls are TRBV5-6 and TRBJ1-5; D gene ambiguous. Germline V gene lookup returns CDR1 SGHDT and CDR2 YYEEEE. This CDR3 is built from 15 residues. V was shortened by 2 bases and J by 1 base, with 10 bases between the two germline ends. CDR3: CASSLGPGSNQPQHF. In nucleotides, the CDR3 is TGTGCCAGCAGCTTAGGCCCAGGAAGCAATCAGCCCCAGCATTTT.